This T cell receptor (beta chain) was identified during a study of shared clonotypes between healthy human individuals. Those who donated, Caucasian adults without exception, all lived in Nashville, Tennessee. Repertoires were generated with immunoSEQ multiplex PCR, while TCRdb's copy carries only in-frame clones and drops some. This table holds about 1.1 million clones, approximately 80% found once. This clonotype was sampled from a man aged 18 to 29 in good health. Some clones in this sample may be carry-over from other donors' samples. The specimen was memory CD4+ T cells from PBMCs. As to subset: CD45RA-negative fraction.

CDR3 nucleotides: TGTGCCAGCAGTGGGCTGGATACGCAGTATTTT. Translating it yields CASSGLDTQYF. V gene TRBV6-1 combines with J gene TRBJ2-3; D ambiguous. The CDR3 covers 11 residues. Per germline, CDR1 MNHNS and CDR2 SASEGT. V was cut by 4 bases and J by 6 bases, with 5 bases left in between.